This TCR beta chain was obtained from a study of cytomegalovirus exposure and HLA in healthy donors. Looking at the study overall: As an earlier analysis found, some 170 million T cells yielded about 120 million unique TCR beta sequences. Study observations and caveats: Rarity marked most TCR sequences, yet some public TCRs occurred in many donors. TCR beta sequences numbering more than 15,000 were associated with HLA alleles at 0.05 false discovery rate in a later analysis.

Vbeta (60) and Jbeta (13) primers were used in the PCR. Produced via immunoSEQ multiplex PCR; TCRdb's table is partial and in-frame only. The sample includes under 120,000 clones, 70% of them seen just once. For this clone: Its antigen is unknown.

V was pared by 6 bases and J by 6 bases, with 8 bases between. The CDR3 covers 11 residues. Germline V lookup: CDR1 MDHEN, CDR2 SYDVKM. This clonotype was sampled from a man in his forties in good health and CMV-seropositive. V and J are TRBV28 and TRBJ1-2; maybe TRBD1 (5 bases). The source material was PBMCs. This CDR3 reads CASSEQDGYTF. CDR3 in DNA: TGTGCCAGCAGCGAACAGGATGGCTACACCTTC.